One sample yielded the 12 T cell receptor beta chains listed below, sequenced in a study of identical twins. TCRdb re-derived calls from the 5' RACE reads in MiXCR, one entry per CDR3 protein. This table holds under 500,000 distinct CDR3 sequences, 14% found once. These data were also filed under a second study, of yellow fever vaccine responses in identical twins.

What was sequenced was CD4+ T cells sorted from blood. These receptors all stem from a woman between 18 and 29 years old in good health.

The chain has TRBV28 and TRBJ2-1; possibly TRBD1 or TRBD2 for D (6 bases each). The CDR3 totals 16 residues. V lost 2 bases and J lost 5, with 16 bases in between. Per germline, CDR1 MDHEN and CDR2 SYDVKM. CDR3 in DNA: TGTGCCAGCAGTTTACCTCGGGGGCCACGGCACAATGAGCAGTTCTTC. Amino acid sequence: CASSLPRGPRHNEQFF.

V and J are TRBV5-1 and TRBJ1-1; D might be TRBD1 (5 bases). The germline V and J ends were trimmed by 4 bases and 1 base, with 14 bases remaining between them. The CDR3 contains 15 residues. The germline gives CDR1 SGHRS, CDR2 YFSETQ. The CDR3 protein is CASSRGGGANTEAFF. CDR3 DNA sequence: TGCGCCAGCAGCCGGGGAGGAGGGGCGAACACTGAAGCTTTCTTT.

This clonotype was recorded a few times. The rearrangement joins TRBV5-1 to TRBJ1-6; 8 bases are a match to TRBD1. The germline V gene encodes CDR1 SGHRS and CDR2 YFSETQ. V dropped 1 base and J dropped 7; count of bases not matched to a gene: 4. The CDR3 is 15 amino acids. CDR3 DNA sequence: TGCGCCAGCAGCTTGAGGACAGGGATGAATTCACCCCTCCACTTT. Translation: CASSLRTGMNSPLHF.

Only a few counts were recorded for this clonotype. The rearrangement joins TRBV3-1 to TRBJ1-6; D ambiguous. CDR3 size: 15 residues. Trimming took 1 base from V and 7 from J, leaving 11 bases between them. Germline V CDR1 and CDR2: LGHDT, YNNKEL (reference sequence). The CDR3 DNA reads TGTGCCAGCAGCCAAGCTTCCCGGGGAAATTCACCCCTCCACTTT. Protein sequence: CASSQASRGNSPLHF.

This clonotype was observed a handful of times. The genes are TRBV24-1 and TRBJ2-5, with D tentatively TRBD1 or TRBD2 (5 bases each). Germline V lookup: CDR1 KGHDR, CDR2 SFDVKD. With 7 bases removed from V and 4 bases from J, the gap between germline ends came to 18 bases. This CDR3 region has 15 residues. CDR3 in amino acids: CATSGTGAKGETQYF. CDR3 DNA: TGTGCCACCAGCGGAACCGGGGCGAAGGGAGAGACCCAGTACTTC.

This sequence joins TRBV11-2 and TRBJ2-5; D perhaps matches TRBD2 (6 bases). V was pared by 5 bases and J by 0 bases, with 7 bases between. Germline V lookup: CDR1 SGHAT, CDR2 FQNNGV. CDR3 length: 13 amino acids. The CDR3 spells CASSRLDQETQYF. As DNA, the CDR3 is TGTGCCAGCAGCCGACTAGACCAAGAGACCCAGTACTTC.

This clonotype showed up many times. The rearrangement uses TRBV7-9 and TRBJ1-5, with D tentatively TRBD1 (5 bases). CDR1 is SEHNR, CDR2 FQNEAQ, per germline (reference sequence). V lost 0 bases and J lost 2, with 8 bases in between. The CDR3 is made up of 15 amino acids. This CDR3 is CASSLAGGGNQPQHF. The DNA for the CDR3 is TGTGCCAGCAGCTTAGCGGGAGGGGGCAATCAGCCCCAGCATTTT. The entire variable domain, with the rest obtained from reference TRBV7-9 and TRBJ1-5, is as follows: DTGVSQNPRHKITKRGQNVTFRCDPISEHNRLYWYRQTLGQGPEFLTYFQNEAQLEKSRLLSDRFSAERPKGSFSTLEIQRTEQGDSAMYLCASSLAGGGNQPQHFGDGTRLSIL.

The V and J genes are TRBV6-2 or TRBV6-3 and TRBJ1-1; 10 positions agree with TRBD1. The trim removed 6 bases at V and 5 bases at J, leaving 21 bases unmatched. Germline loops: CDR1 MNHEY, CDR2 SVGEGT. This CDR3 region has 19 residues. Here the CDR3 reads CASRRTPTVTGGAGTEAFF. The CDR3 DNA sequence: TGTGCCAGCAGACGAACTCCCACCGTGACAGGGGGCGCGGGAACTGAAGCTTTCTTT.

This clonotype has only a few counts. This chain uses TRBV18 with TRBJ1-6, with D possibly being TRBD1 (5 bases). The germline V gene has CDR1 KGHSH and CDR2 LQKENI. Trimming stripped 5 bases from V and 7 bases from J, with 9 bases between. The CDR3 length is 13 residues. CDR3 residues: CASSVQDNSPLHF. The CDR3 DNA reads as TGTGCCAGCTCAGTACAGGACAATTCACCCCTCCACTTT.

This clonotype was detected ten times or more. The rearrangement joins TRBV7-9 to TRBJ2-1; D is perhaps TRBD1 (6 bases). The CDR3 totals 14 residues. Trimming took 3 bases from V and 8 from J, leaving 14 bases between them. Germline values: CDR1 SEHNR, CDR2 FQNEAQ (reference sequence). The CDR3 DNA sequence: TGTGCCAGCAGCTTCCGGGACACAGCGGATGAGCAGTTCTTC. The encoded protein is CASSFRDTADEQFF.

This rearrangement joins TRBV5-6 to TRBJ2-7; D is undetermined. Germline CDR1 SGHDT, CDR2 YYEEEE. The V and J ends lost 1 base and 7 bases respectively, with 15 bases between them. The CDR3 extends over 14 amino acids. The CDR3 is CASSLTHSLREQYF. The DNA for the CDR3 is TGTGCCAGCAGCTTGACCCACTCACTGCGGGAGCAGTACTTC.

This clonotype was observed a few times. The chain joins TRBV28 to TRBJ1-3; 7 bases line up with TRBD1. Germline CDR1 MDHEN, CDR2 SYDVKM. This CDR3 contains 15 residues. After removal of 6 bases from V and 0 bases from J, the junction contained 5 bases not matched to a gene. The chain's CDR3 is CASRSTGTSGNTIYF. CDR3 nucleotides: TGTGCCAGCAGGTCGACAGGGACCTCTGGAAACACCATATATTTT.